The 14 T cell receptor beta chains below come from one sample, sequenced in a study of T cell changes during pregnancy in multiple sclerosis (dated 2019 in TCRdb). Library preparation was by the immunoSEQ multiplex PCR assay. What TCRdb holds here is the immuneACCESS table cut down to in-frame rearrangements. Part of the clones is not present; checked against another copy, under half of the missing clones reflect an unresolved V gene, and the others are unexplained. This sample is represented by 91,000 or so clones; approximately 93% of them were singletons. The leading ten clones occupy less than 1% of the sample. The starting material was peripheral blood, obtained after pregnancy. The receptors come from a female donor with multiple sclerosis, enrolled in a pregnancy study.

The chain employs TRBV2 and TRBJ2-5, with 8 nucleotides matching TRBD2. After removal of 2 bases from V and 4 bases from J, the junction contained 3 bases not matched to a gene. The germline CDR1 and CDR2 sequences are SNHLY and FYNNEI. CDR3 length: 14 amino acids. Here the CDR3 DNA reads TGTGCCAGCAGTGAACGGGAGGGCGGAGAGACCCAGTACTTC. Encoded protein: CASSEREGGETQYF.

The chain joins TRBV30 to TRBJ2-7, with 11 bases that match TRBD2. V trimming: 6 bases; J trimming: 6 bases; junction bases outside the gene matches: 4. This CDR3 contains 12 residues. From germline, CDR1 is GTSNPN and CDR2 SVGIG (reference sequence). CDR3 DNA: TGTGCCTGTCGCCTAGCGGGAGGCGAGCAGTACTTC. Protein product: CACRLAGGEQYF.

This clone was seen once. The V call is TRBV6-1, the J call TRBJ2-7, with 7 bases that match TRBD2. Trimming cost V 4 bases and J 3 bases; bases outside gene matches: 6. CDR1 MNHNS and CDR2 SASEGT come from the germline V gene. The CDR3 consists of 14 residues. The DNA of the CDR3 is TGTGCCAGCAGTGTCCGGGAGGCTTACTACGAGCAGTACTTC. Protein: CASSVREAYYEQYF.

For this clone: In the same sample, other DNA sequences code for this CDR3. The V and J genes are TRBV5-1 and TRBJ1-1; the D is unclear. V lost 1 base, J lost 1 base, and 8 bases lay in between. The germline V gene has CDR1 SGHRS and CDR2 YFSETQ. CDR3 length: 14 amino acids. The CDR3 reads CASSLRGGNTEAFF. The CDR3 bases are TGCGCCAGCAGCTTGCGGGGAGGGAACACTGAAGCTTTCTTT.

The chain has TRBV28 and TRBJ2-3, with 12 nucleotides matching TRBD2. Germline CDR1 is MDHEN and CDR2 is SYDVKM. With 2 bases clipped from V and 0 bases from J, the junction kept 12 bases outside the gene matches. CDR3 length: 20 amino acids. The CDR3 bases are TGTGCCAGCAGTTTAGGTCTCGTGCGGACTAGCGGGAAGAGCACAGATACGCAGTATTTT. Protein product: CASSLGLVRTSGKSTDTQYF.

This chain uses TRBV14 with TRBJ2-3; TRBD2 matches at 7 bases. V gave up 5 bases and J gave up 2 bases; unmatched junction bases: 4. The CDR3 is 14 amino acids. Germline assignment: CDR1 SGHDN and CDR2 FVKESK. The CDR3 reads CASSSSGITDTQYF. CDR3 sequence (DNA): TGTGCCAGCAGCTCCAGCGGGATCACAGATACGCAGTATTTT.

The V call is TRBV2, the J call TRBJ2-7, with 11 bases aligning to TRBD1. The CDR3 contains 15 residues. CDR1 is SNHLY, CDR2 FYNNEI, per germline. J was trimmed by 4 bases and V by 8 bases; bases with no gene match: 10. This CDR3 reads CASSRTGQGAYEQYF. CDR3 nucleotide sequence: TGTGCCAGCTCAAGAACAGGACAGGGGGCTTACGAGCAGTACTTC.

The table lists this clone with a few counts. The gene calls are TRBV19 and TRBJ1-2; D is ambiguous. Trimming stripped 7 bases from V and 4 bases from J, with 13 bases between. The CDR3 spans 13 residues. Germline CDR1 is LNHDA and CDR2 is SQIVND (reference sequence). This chain's CDR3 is CASTDLNSYGYTF. The CDR3 coding sequence is TGTGCCAGTACGGACTTAAACAGCTATGGCTACACCTTC.

This rearrangement joins TRBV19 to TRBJ2-1; 7 nucleotides agree with TRBD2. Trimming at V came to 6 bases and at J to 0 bases, leaving 14 bases not matched to a gene. The CDR3 sequence is 18 residues long. CDR1 and CDR2 (germline): LNHDA, SQIVND (reference sequence). The CDR3 bases are TGTGCCAGTAGCGTTATAAGACCCCCTAGCGGCTCCTACAATGAGCAGTTCTTC. This codes for CASSVIRPPSGSYNEQFF.

The chain recombines TRBV7-6 with TRBJ2-2; 7 bases agree with TRBD2. The CDR3 runs to 15 residues. After removal of 3 bases from V and 3 bases from J, the junction contained 4 bases not matched to a gene. In germline, CDR1 is SGHVS, CDR2 FNYEAQ. The CDR3 bases are TGTGCCAGCAGCTTTAGCGGGCCAGACACCGGGGAGCTGTTTTTT. It encodes CASSFSGPDTGELFF.

This sequence joins TRBV5-6 and TRBJ2-7, with D perhaps TRBD2 (6 bases). Germline values: CDR1 SGHDT, CDR2 YYEEEE. The CDR3 runs 16 residues. Trimming left V 2 bases short and J 1 base short, with 16 bases between. CDR3 loop: CASSFYGGLLSYEQYF. The DNA of the CDR3 is TGTGCCAGCAGCTTCTATGGGGGACTCCTTTCCTACGAGCAGTACTTC.

The genes are TRBV6-4 and TRBJ1-2; TRBD1 is a possible D gene (5 bases). Trimming removed 3 bases from V and 1 base from J, with 9 bases in between. CDR3 length: 14 amino acids. The germline gives CDR1 MRHNA, CDR2 SNTAGT. Here the CDR3 DNA reads TGTGCCAGCAGTGAGGGGGGGAGTAACTATGGCTACACCTTC. Its protein product is CASSEGGSNYGYTF.

This rearrangement joins TRBV6-1 to TRBJ2-7; 7 nucleotides match TRBD1. From germline, CDR1 is MNHNS and CDR2 SASEGT. CDR3 length: 14 residues. The V gene end was trimmed by 6 bases and the J gene end by 0 bases; junction bases not matched to a gene: 5. Here the CDR3 DNA reads TGTGCCAGCAGCTCGACAGGGACCTCCTACGAGCAGTACTTC. This encodes CASSSTGTSYEQYF.

The chain employs TRBV4-2 and TRBJ2-7; TRBD1 matches at 11 bases. CDR1 is LGHNA and CDR2 is YNFKEQ in the germline V gene. The ends lost 0 bases at V and 0 bases at J; junction bases unmatched: 4. The CDR3 is made up of 17 amino acids. The CDR3 sequence is CASSQDRTGGHSYEQYF. The CDR3 DNA follows: TGTGCCAGCAGCCAAGATAGGACAGGGGGCCACTCCTACGAGCAGTACTTC.